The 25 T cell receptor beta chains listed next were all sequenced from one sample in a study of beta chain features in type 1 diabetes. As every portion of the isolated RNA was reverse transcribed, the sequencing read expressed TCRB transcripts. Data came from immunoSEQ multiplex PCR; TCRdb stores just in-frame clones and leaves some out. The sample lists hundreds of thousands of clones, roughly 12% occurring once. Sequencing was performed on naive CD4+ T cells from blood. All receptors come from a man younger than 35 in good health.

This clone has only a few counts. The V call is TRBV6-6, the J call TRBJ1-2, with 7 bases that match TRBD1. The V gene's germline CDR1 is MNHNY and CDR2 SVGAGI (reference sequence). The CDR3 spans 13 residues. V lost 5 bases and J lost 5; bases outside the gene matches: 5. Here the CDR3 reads CASSEGTAYGYTF. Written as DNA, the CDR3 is TGTGCCAGCAGTGAGGGGACAGCTTATGGCTACACCTTC.

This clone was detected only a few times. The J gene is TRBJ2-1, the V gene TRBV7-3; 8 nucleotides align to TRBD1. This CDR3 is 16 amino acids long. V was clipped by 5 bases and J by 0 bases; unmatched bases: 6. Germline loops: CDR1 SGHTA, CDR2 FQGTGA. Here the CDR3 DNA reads TGTGCCAGCAGCCCCAGGGGGCTGAGCTCCTACAATGAGCAGTTCTTC. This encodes CASSPRGLSSYNEQFF.

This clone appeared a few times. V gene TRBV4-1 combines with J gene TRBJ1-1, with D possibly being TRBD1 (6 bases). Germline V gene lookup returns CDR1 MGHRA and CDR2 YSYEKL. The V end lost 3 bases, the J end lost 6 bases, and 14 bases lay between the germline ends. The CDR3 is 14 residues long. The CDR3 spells CASSQDDRRAEAFF. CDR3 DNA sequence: TGCGCCAGCAGCCAGGACGACAGGCGCGCTGAAGCTTTCTTT.

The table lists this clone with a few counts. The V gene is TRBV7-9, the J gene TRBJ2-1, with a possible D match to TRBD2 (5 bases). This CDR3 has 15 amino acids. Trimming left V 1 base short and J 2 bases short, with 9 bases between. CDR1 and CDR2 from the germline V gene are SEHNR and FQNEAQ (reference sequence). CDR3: CASSLGPAAYNEQFF. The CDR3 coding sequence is TGTGCCAGCAGCTTAGGCCCAGCGGCCTACAATGAGCAGTTCTTC.

The CDR3 DNA reads TGCGCCAGCAGCTTGCACAGGGGCAACACTGAAGCTTTCTTT. Translated, it gives CASSLHRGNTEAFF. V usage is TRBV5-1 and J usage is TRBJ1-1, with 7 bases that match TRBD1. CDR3 length: 14 residues. Germline V gives CDR1 SGHRS, CDR2 YFSETQ. V trimming: 1 base; J trimming: 2 bases; junction bases outside the gene matches: 2.

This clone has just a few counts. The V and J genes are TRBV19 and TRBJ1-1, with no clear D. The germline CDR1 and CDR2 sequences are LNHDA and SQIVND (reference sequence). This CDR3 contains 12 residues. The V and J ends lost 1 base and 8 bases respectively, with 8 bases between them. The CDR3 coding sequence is TGTGCCAGTAGTATAGGGTCGGGGGAAGCTTTCTTT. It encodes CASSIGSGEAFF.

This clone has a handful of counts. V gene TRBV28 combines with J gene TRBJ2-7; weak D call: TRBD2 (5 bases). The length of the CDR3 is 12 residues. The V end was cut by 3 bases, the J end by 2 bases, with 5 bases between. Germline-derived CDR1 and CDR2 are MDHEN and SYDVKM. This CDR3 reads CASSFGTYEQYF. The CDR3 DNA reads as TGTGCCAGCAGTTTCGGGACCTACGAGCAGTACTTC. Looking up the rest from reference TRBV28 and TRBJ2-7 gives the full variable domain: DVKVTQSSRYLVKRTGEKVFLECVQDMDHENMFWYRQDPGLGLRLIYFSYDVKMKEKGDIPEGYSVSREKKERFSLILESASTNQTSMYLCASSFGTYEQYFGPGTRLTVT.

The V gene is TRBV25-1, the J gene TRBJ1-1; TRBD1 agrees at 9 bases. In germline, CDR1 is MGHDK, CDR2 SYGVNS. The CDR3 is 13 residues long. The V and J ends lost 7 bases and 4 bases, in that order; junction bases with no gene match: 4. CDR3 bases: TGTGCCAGCAAGGGACAGGGCGCCACTGAAGCTTTCTTT. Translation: CASKGQGATEAFF.

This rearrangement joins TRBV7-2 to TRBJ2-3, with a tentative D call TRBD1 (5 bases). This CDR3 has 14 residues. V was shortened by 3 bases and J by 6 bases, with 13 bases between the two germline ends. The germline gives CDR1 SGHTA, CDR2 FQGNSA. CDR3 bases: TGTGCCAGCAGCTTCACCAGGGAAACGGATACGCAGTATTTT. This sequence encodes CASSFTRETDTQYF.

CDR3 DNA: TGTGCCAGCAGTGCTTATCCTCTGAGCCAGGGAGGCGACGAGCAGTACTTC. It encodes CASSAYPLSQGGDEQYF. This chain uses TRBV2 with TRBJ2-7; perhaps TRBD2 as D (6 bases). Trimming left V 4 bases short and J 5 bases short, with 24 bases between. CDR1 is SNHLY and CDR2 is FYNNEI in the germline V gene. The CDR3 is made up of 17 amino acids.

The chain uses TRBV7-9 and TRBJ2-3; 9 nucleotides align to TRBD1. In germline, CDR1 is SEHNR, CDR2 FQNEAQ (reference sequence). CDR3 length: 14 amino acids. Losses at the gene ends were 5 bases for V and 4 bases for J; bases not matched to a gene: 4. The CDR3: CASSRDRAADTQYF. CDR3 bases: TGTGCCAGCAGCCGGGACAGGGCGGCAGATACGCAGTATTTT.

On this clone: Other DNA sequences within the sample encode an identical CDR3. CDR3 sequence: CASSFSGGGETQYF. CDR3 nucleotide sequence: TGCGCCAGCAGCTTTAGCGGGGGAGGAGAGACCCAGTACTTC. The chain joins TRBV5-1 to TRBJ2-5, with 9 bases lining up with TRBD2. This CDR3 has 14 residues. The V and J ends lost 2 bases and 4 bases, in that order; junction bases with no gene match: 3. Germline CDR1 reads SGHRS; CDR2 reads YFSETQ. The whole variable domain, filled in from reference TRBV5-1 and TRBJ2-5, reads KAGVTQTPRYLIKTRGQQVTLSCSPISGHRSVSWYQQTPGQGLQFLFEYFSETQRNKGNFPGRFSGRQFSNSRSEMNVSTLELGDSALYLCASSFSGGGETQYFGPGTRLLVL.

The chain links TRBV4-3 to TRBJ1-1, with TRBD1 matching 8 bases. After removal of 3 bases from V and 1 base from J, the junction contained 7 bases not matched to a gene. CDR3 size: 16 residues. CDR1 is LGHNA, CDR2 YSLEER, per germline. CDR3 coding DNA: TGCGCCAGCAGCCACTGGACAGGGAGTTCGAACACTGAAGCTTTCTTT. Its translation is CASSHWTGSSNTEAFF.

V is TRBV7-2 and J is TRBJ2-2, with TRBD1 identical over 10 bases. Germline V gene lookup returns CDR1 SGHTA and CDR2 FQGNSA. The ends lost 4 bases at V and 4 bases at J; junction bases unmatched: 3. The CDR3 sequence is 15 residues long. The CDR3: CASSSDRGPTGELFF. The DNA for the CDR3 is TGTGCCAGCAGCTCTGACAGGGGGCCCACCGGGGAGCTGTTTTTT.

In DNA form, the CDR3 reads TGTGCCAGCAGCCCTGGGACAGGGGGGTCCCCGAAGCAGTACTTC. This encodes CASSPGTGGSPKQYF. The J gene is TRBJ2-7, the V gene TRBV7-9; 11 nucleotides line up with TRBD1. Germline-derived CDR1 and CDR2 are SEHNR and FQNEAQ (reference sequence). This CDR3 comprises 15 residues. J lost 8 bases, V lost 5 bases, and 11 bases had no gene match.

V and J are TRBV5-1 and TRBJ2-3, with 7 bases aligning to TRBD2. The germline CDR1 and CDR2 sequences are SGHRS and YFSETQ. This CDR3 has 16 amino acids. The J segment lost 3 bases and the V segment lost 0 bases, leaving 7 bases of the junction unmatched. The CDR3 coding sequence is TGCGCCAGCAGCTTGGCCGGTAGCGGGCCGACAGATACGCAGTATTTT. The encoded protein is CASSLAGSGPTDTQYF.

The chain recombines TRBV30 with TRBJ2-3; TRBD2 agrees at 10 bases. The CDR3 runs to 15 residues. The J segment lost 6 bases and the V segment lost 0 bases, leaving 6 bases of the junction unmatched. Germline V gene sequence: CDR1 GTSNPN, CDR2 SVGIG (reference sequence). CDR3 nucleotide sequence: TGTGCCTGGAGTGTAGCAGCGGGAGGGCGGGATACGCAGTATTTT. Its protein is CAWSVAAGGRDTQYF.

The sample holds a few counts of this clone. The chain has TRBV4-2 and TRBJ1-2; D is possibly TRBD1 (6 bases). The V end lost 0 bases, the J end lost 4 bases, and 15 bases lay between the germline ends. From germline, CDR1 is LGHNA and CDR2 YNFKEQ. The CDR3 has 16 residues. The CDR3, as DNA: TGTGCCAGCAGCCAAGATCCTCGGGACATGATCTATGGCTACACCTTC. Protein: CASSQDPRDMIYGYTF.

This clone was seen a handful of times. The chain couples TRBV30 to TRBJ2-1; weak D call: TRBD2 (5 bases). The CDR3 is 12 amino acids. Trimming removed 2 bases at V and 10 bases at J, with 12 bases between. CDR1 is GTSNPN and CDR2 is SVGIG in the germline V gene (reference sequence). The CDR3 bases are TGTGCCTGGAGTTTGTCGGGGTACGAGCAGTTCTTC. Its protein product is CAWSLSGYEQFF. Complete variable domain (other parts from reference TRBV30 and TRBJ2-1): SQTIHQWPATLVQPVGSPLSLECTVEGTSNPNLYWYRQAAGRGLQLLFYSVGIGQISSEVPQNLSASRPQDRQFILSSKKLLLSDSGFYLCAWSLSGYEQFFGPGTRLTVL.

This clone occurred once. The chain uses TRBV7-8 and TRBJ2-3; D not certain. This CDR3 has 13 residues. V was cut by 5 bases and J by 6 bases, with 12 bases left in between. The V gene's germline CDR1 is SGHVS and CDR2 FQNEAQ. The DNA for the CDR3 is TGTGCCAGCAGCCCCCGCCTCTACGATACGCAGTATTTT. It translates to CASSPRLYDTQYF. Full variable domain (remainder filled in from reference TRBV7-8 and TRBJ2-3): GAGVSQSPRYKVAKRGQDVALRCDPISGHVSLFWYQQALGQGPEFLTYFQNEAQLDKSGLPSDRFFAERPEGSVSTLKIQRTQQEDSAVYLCASSPRLYDTQYFGPGTRLTVL.

This CDR3 reads CASSPRNLEGSEAFF. CDR3 bases: TGTGCCAGCTCCCCTCGAAACTTAGAGGGAAGTGAAGCTTTCTTT. The chain combines TRBV18 with TRBJ1-1; D ambiguous. The V gene lost 6 bases and the J gene lost 7 bases, with 21 bases spanning the gap. The germline gives CDR1 KGHSH, CDR2 LQKENI. The CDR3 totals 15 residues.

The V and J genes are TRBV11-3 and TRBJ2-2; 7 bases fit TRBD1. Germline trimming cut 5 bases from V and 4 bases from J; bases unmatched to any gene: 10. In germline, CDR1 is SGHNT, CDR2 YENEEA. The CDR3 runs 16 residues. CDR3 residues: CASSKTGFWGTGELFF. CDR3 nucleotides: TGTGCCAGCAGCAAGACAGGGTTTTGGGGCACCGGGGAGCTGTTTTTT.

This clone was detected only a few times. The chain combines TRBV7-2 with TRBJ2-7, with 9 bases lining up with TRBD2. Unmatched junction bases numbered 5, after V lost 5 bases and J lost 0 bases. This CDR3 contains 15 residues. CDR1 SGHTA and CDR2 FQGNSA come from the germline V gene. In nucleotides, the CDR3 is TGTGCCAGCAGCCCCAGCGGGAGGATCTCCTACGAGCAGTACTTC. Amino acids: CASSPSGRISYEQYF.

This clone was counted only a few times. The CDR3 sequence: CASSPRGQLTGNTIYF. The CDR3 DNA is TGTGCCAGCTCACCACGGGGACAGTTAACTGGAAACACCATATATTTT. The V and J genes are TRBV18 and TRBJ1-3, with 7 positions matching TRBD1. Germline trimming cut 1 base from V and 2 bases from J; bases unmatched to any gene: 5. This CDR3 region has 16 residues. Germline loops: CDR1 KGHSH, CDR2 LQKENI.

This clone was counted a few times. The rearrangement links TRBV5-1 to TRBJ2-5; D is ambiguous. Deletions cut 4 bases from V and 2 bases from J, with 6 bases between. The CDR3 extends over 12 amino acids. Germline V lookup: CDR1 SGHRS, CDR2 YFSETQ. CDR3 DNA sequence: TGCGCCAGCAGCCCGCAGCAAGAGACCCAGTACTTC. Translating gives CASSPQQETQYF.